Given below is one TCR beta chain in context. Its antigen is still unknown. Base quality data are lacking; no much larger clone is found one base away. This specimen comes from a study of blood T cell repertoires in COVID-19 (dated by TCRdb to the early 2020s). With respect to the entire study: Samples from collaborators originated in the United States, Italy and Spain and spanned both the acute and convalescent phases of COVID-19. The material from the prospective study consisted of cDNA or gDNA derived from T cells, B-cell-depleted T cells, or PBMCs. Subjects who had been exposed to COVID-19, were actively infected with it, or had recovered from it provided the deeply sampled blood TCRbeta repertoires that made up the dataset. The repertoires were released in a freely available public database intended as a resource for research on the immune response to SARS-CoV-2. Samples were obtained from the ongoing ImmuneRACE study (first 160 participants) and from 1,254 subjects provided by 6 global collaborators. Nearly every sample came with metadata listing a de-identified subject ID, COVID-19 status, age in years and sex. Where available, HLA class I and class II types were taken from metadata supplied by the sample provider and were not determined by assay-based typing. Paper-wide results and their limitations: Clinical and demographic metadata were provided uncurated, with the amount varying by source and participant.

TCRbeta CDR3 regions were amplified from genomic DNA using the immunoSEQ Assay, a bias-controlled multiplex PCR. In the paper's pipeline: The number of nucleated cells in each sample was estimated from the amplification of reference gene primers within the assay. Sequence reads were collapsed and filtered to measure the absolute abundance of every unique TCRbeta CDR3 rearrangement. For each sample, productive Simpson clonality was calculated as the square root of Simpson's diversity index across productive rearrangements. TCRdb holds this immuneACCESS table with in-frame rearrangements only. Some clones are missing; in checked studies, unresolved V genes explain under half, and the rest has no known cause. D and trimming were read from the DNA, whereas the V and J calls and clone size are those reported in that table. The sample profile shows approximately 130,000 clones; around 88% of them were found once. The ten largest account for 15% to 20% of the sample.

Another Seattle source contributed samples from volunteer blood donors who had recovered from COVID-19. Collaborating institutions collected whole blood in K2EDTA tubes following their own protocols. For TCRbeta analysis, collaborators shipped samples as frozen whole blood, isolated PBMCs, or DNA extracted from either of those sample types. Sequenced: peripheral blood. This TCR was sampled from a woman in her forties or fifties who had recovered from COVID-19.

The CDR3 protein is CASSTRTGIGELFF. The DNA reads TGTGCCAGCAGCACCCGGACAGGGATCGGGGAGCTGTTTTTT. The chain employs TRBV11-2 and TRBJ2-2; TRBD1 lines up with 8 middle nucleotides. Inclusive of the bounding cysteine and phenylalanine, the CDR3 is 14 residues long. Kept here is only the CDR3 DNA, which spans 42 bases and is read in frame from base 1. V is pruned by 5 bases and J by 7 bases, leaving 6 bases of the junction without a gene match. In the germline V gene, CDR1 corresponds to SGHAT and CDR2 to FQNNGV.